This record looks at one T cell receptor beta chain sequence and its context. TCRdb's copy holds only in-frame clones and misses some; the assay was immunoSEQ multiplex PCR. There are about 130,000 clones in the sample; about 95% occur only once, and 3.6% lies in the top ten. These data are taken from a study of control samples from healthy donors and cancer patients. The CDR3 contains 15 residues. Germline CDR1 reads SNHLY; CDR2 reads FYNNEI. Trimming cost V 1 base and J 4 bases, with 13 bases left between them. The clonotype was recovered from a man aged 25 to 40 in good health. Sequencing used blood. The V gene is TRBV2, the J gene TRBJ1-2; possible D gene TRBD1, 6 bases. The CDR3 coding sequence is TGTGCCAGCAGTGAAGGGCAGGGGACCCTCTATGGCTACACCTTC. Translated: CASSEGQGTLYGYTF.